What follows are 28 T cell receptor beta chains derived from one specimen sequenced in a study of T cells in women clearing cervical HPV infection. Method: immunoSEQ multiplex PCR; TCRdb's copy keeps in-frame clones and lacks some. The sample data list 30,000 to 40,000 clones. Sample: blood buffy coat. Every receptor here comes from a woman between 18 and 69 years old with a cervical HPV16 infection that either progressed to CIN3+ or cleared (not recorded which).

A word on this clone: The CDR3 is cut off 3 residues early in the read; its end comes from the germline J gene. V usage is TRBV20-1 and J usage is TRBJ2-5, with TRBD2 matching over 8 bases. The CDR3 has 16 amino acids. Germline CDR1 reads DFQATT; CDR2 reads SNEGSKA (reference sequence). The CDR3 reads CSARKQRGSVADTQYF. CDR3 DNA (partial): TGCAGTGCTAGAAAACAGCGGGGGTCCGTCGCAGATACC.

Note on this clone: The CDR3 end falls 3 residues outside the read, so it is completed with the germline J gene. This chain uses TRBV5-6 with TRBJ2-5; TRBD2 aligns across 7 bases. Germline CDR1 reads SGHDT; CDR2 reads YYEEEE. This CDR3 is built from 14 residues. Germline trimming cut 3 bases from V and 4 bases from J; bases unmatched to any gene: 6. CDR3: CASSWPTGGETQYF. The CDR3 DNA, read in part, is TGTGCCAGCAGCTGGCCAACGGGGGGAGAGACC.

Regarding this clone: The read halts 3 residues ahead of the CDR3 end, with the missing end drawn from the germline J gene. This rearrangement joins TRBV30 to TRBJ2-7, with a possible D match to TRBD1 (6 bases). The germline V and J ends were trimmed by 2 bases and 2 bases, with 7 bases remaining between them. This CDR3 region has 12 residues. Looked up from germline, CDR1 is GTSNPN and CDR2 is SVGIG (reference sequence). The CDR3 is CAWSSGAYEQYF. The CDR3 bases that were read are TGTGCCTGGAGTTCAGGGGCCTACGAG.

A remark on this clone: The sequenced fragment ends 3 residues before the CDR3 boundary, so the rest is inferred from the germline J gene. The V call is TRBV30, the J call TRBJ2-7, with D possibly being TRBD1 or TRBD2 (7 bases each). In germline, CDR1 is GTSNPN, CDR2 SVGIG (reference sequence). CDR3 length equals 14 residues. With 3 bases removed from V and 3 bases from J, the gap between germline ends came to 15 bases. The CDR3 DNA, read in part, is TGTGCCTGGAGAGCGGGACAGAACCTCTACGAG. Translation: CAWRAGQNLYE. The whole CDR3 protein is CAWRAGQNLYEQYF.

A note on this clone: The read stops 3 residues short of the end of the CDR3; the missing end is completed from the germline J gene. This rearrangement joins TRBV7-7 to TRBJ2-7, with 8 bases that match TRBD1. V lost 1 base and J lost 3; bases outside the gene matches: 2. The CDR3 is 14 residues long. Looked up from germline, CDR1 is SSHAT and CDR2 is FNYEAQ (reference sequence). CDR3 DNA (partial): TGTGCCAGCAGCTTAGGGACAGGGAACTACGAG. Encoded protein: CASSLGTGNYE. The whole CDR3 sequence is CASSLGTGNYEQYF.

Concerning this clone: Coverage ceases 3 residues before the CDR3 finishes, and the germline J gene fills in the end. The chain is built from TRBV5-6 and TRBJ1-6, with D unresolved. The germline gives CDR1 SGHDT, CDR2 YYEEEE. Trimming took off 2 bases at V and 6 bases at J, with 3 bases between the two ends. CDR3 length: 12 residues. CDR3 residues: CASSFGNSPLHF. CDR3 DNA, as far as it was read: TGTGCCAGCAGCTTCGGTAATTCACCC.

With respect to this clone: The read halts 3 residues ahead of the CDR3 end, with the missing end drawn from the germline J gene. The chain is built from TRBV20-1 and TRBJ1-6; TRBD1 aligns across 8 bases. The CDR3 sequence is 14 residues long. The J segment lost 10 bases and the V segment lost 1 base, leaving 6 bases of the junction unmatched. Germline values: CDR1 DFQATT, CDR2 SNEGSKA (reference sequence). This chain's CDR3 is CSARVGDRGSPLHF. The part of the CDR3 DNA that was read is TGCAGTGCTAGAGTGGGCGACAGGGGATCACCC.

In regard to this clone: The CDR3 is cut off 3 residues early in the read; its end comes from the germline J gene. The rearrangement links TRBV12-5 to TRBJ2-3; 7 bases agree with TRBD2. Trimming took 3 bases from V and 0 from J; bases not matched to a gene: 3. The germline gives CDR1 LGHNT, CDR2 FRNRAP. The CDR3 contains 15 residues. The CDR3 region is CASGLVRESTDTQYF. CDR3 bases read: TGTGCTAGTGGTTTAGTGCGGGAGAGCACAGATACG.

On this clone itself: The observed sequence ends 3 residues before the CDR3 terminus, with the missing tail filled in from the germline J gene. The gene calls are TRBV12-5 and TRBJ2-2; weak D call: TRBD1 (6 bases). The CDR3 contains 14 residues. Per the germline V gene, CDR1 is LGHNT and CDR2 is FRNRAP. Trimming removed 6 bases at V and 1 base at J, with 9 bases between. The covered CDR3 bases are TGTGCTAGTGGCCAGGACAGGAACACCGGGGAG. Amino acids: CASGQDRNTGE. The whole CDR3 protein reads CASGQDRNTGELFF.

CDR3 region: CASGTSGTYEQFF. CDR3 DNA, as far as it was read: TGTGCCAGCGGGACTAGCGGGACCTATGAG. The V call is TRBV12-3 or TRBV12-4, the J call TRBJ2-1, with 13 bases that match TRBD2. The observed sequence ends 3 residues before the CDR3 terminus, with the missing tail filled in from the germline J gene. V gave up 8 bases and J gave up 8 bases; unmatched junction bases: 3. The CDR3 has 13 amino acids.

In regard to this clone: From the germline J gene comes the end of the CDR3, since the read stops 3 residues before it. This sequence joins TRBV12-3 or TRBV12-4 and TRBJ1-2, with no clear D. The CDR3 length is 12 residues. Trimming cost V 3 bases and J 6 bases, with 8 bases left between them. The CDR3: CASSFGRDGYTF. The covered CDR3 bases are TGTGCCAGCAGTTTTGGTAGGGATGGC.

In the case of this clone: Sequencing ends 3 residues short of the CDR3 end; the germline J gene provides the rest. This sequence joins TRBV4-1 and TRBJ1-2, with D possibly being TRBD1 (5 bases). The germline gives CDR1 MGHRA, CDR2 YSYEKL. V lost 5 bases, J lost 5 bases, and 9 bases lay in between. The CDR3 has 12 amino acids. The chain's CDR3 is CASSDDSYGYTF. CDR3 DNA (partial): TGCGCCAGCAGCGACGACAGTTATGGC.

In regard to this clone: With the read ending 3 residues before the CDR3 end, the germline J gene is used to fill in that end. The rearrangement joins TRBV19 to TRBJ2-4; 7 bases line up with TRBD2. The CDR3 loop spans 14 amino acids. Per germline, CDR1 LNHDA and CDR2 SQIVND (reference sequence). The DNA read from the CDR3 is TGTGCCAGTAAGTCCCAACCGGGGGACTATGGT. Its protein product is CASKSQPGDYG. The full CDR3 reads CASKSQPGDYGQYF.

Worth noting for this clone: The CDR3 end lies 3 residues beyond the end of the read and is filled in from the germline J gene. The V gene is TRBV20-1, the J gene TRBJ2-7; perhaps TRBD2 as D (6 bases). The ends were cut back, 0 bases at V and 0 bases at J, with 9 bases in the middle. CDR1 and CDR2 from the germline V gene are DFQATT and SNEGSKA (reference sequence). This CDR3 comprises 14 residues. CDR3 sequence reads: CSARDSGDSYEQYF. CDR3 DNA (partial): TGCAGTGCTAGAGATAGCGGAGACTCCTACGAG.

In regard to this clone: The read ends 3 residues early relative to the CDR3; the germline J gene fills the gap. V and J are TRBV7-6 and TRBJ1-6, with a tentative D call TRBD1 (5 bases). CDR1 and CDR2 (germline): SGHVS, FNYEAQ. CDR3 length: 14 residues. Trimming took 5 bases from V and 5 from J, leaving 10 bases between them. CDR3 in amino acids: CASSRGTDNSPLHF. CDR3 bases read: TGTGCCAGCAGCCGGGGGACGGATAATTCACCC.

As concerns this clone: Sequencing ends 3 residues short of the CDR3 end; the germline J gene provides the rest. J is TRBJ1-5 and V is TRBV2; the match to TRBD1 covers 8 bases. This CDR3 is 14 amino acids long. Germline V gene data show CDR1 as SNHLY and CDR2 as FYNNEI. V trimming: 11 bases; J trimming: 0 bases; junction bases outside the gene matches: 6. CDR3 DNA, as far as it was read: TGTGCCGTCGGGACAGGTACTAGCAATCAGCCC. Protein sequence: CAVGTGTSNQP. The whole CDR3 sequence reads CAVGTGTSNQPQHF.

A word on this clone: The read falls 3 residues short of the CDR3 end, and the missing part is taken from the germline J gene. The chain combines TRBV6-1 with TRBJ2-2; 10 bases line up with TRBD1. CDR3 length: 14 amino acids. Germline loops: CDR1 MNHNS, CDR2 SASEGT. This CDR3 is CASSEGQGAEKLFF. The CDR3 bases that were read are TGTGCCAGCAGTGAAGGACAGGGGGCTGAAAAG.

Note on this clone: The CDR3 extends 3 residues past the end of the read, so its final part is completed from the germline J gene. The chain carries TRBV20-1 and TRBJ1-2; 9 bases line up with TRBD1. Germline CDR1 is DFQATT and CDR2 is SNEGSKA (reference sequence). The CDR3 runs to 14 residues. The sequenced CDR3 bases are TGCAGTGCTTCCGAGAGGGACAGGGCGGAAGGC. Its translation is CSASERDRAEG. The entire CDR3 protein reads CSASERDRAEGYTF.

By frequency, this clone registers medium-sized. Read data end 3 residues before the CDR3 end; the end is taken from the germline J gene. The chain combines TRBV7-6 with TRBJ2-5; D is unclear. Germline loops: CDR1 SGHVS, CDR2 FNYEAQ. The V and J ends lost 1 base and 3 bases respectively, with 6 bases between them. The CDR3 sequence is 13 residues long. CDR3 bases read: TGTGCCAGCAGCTTAGGTGTCGAAGAGACC. This translates into CASSLGVEET. From start to end, the CDR3 is CASSLGVEETQYF.

A remark on this clone: The CDR3 extends 3 residues past the end of the read, so its final part is completed from the germline J gene. V usage is TRBV7-9 and J usage is TRBJ1-3; D unresolved. V lost 3 bases and J lost 5, with 8 bases in between. The CDR3 consists of 13 residues. CDR1 and CDR2 (germline): SEHNR, FQNEAQ (reference sequence). The CDR3 spells CASSLVYRNTIYF. CDR3 DNA (partial): TGTGCCAGCAGCTTGGTCTATAGAAACACC.

With respect to this clone: The CDR3 is cut off 3 residues early in the read; its end comes from the germline J gene. The V call is TRBV9, the J call TRBJ2-1; 11 nucleotides align to TRBD2. The CDR3 has 17 residues. Trimming took 2 bases from V and 2 from J; bases not matched to a gene: 6. CDR1 and CDR2 from the germline V gene are SGDLS and YYNGEE. CDR3 bases read: TGTGCCAGCAGCGTCAAGCTGACTAGCGGGACCTACAATGAG. Residues: CASSVKLTSGTYNE. The whole CDR3 sequence is CASSVKLTSGTYNEQFF.

A remark on this clone: The read finishes 3 residues shy of the CDR3 end, and the germline J gene is used to complete it. The rearrangement uses TRBV20-1 and TRBJ2-7; 10 bases are a match to TRBD2. V lost 6 bases and J lost 0; bases outside the gene matches: 8. Looked up from germline, CDR1 is DFQATT and CDR2 is SNEGSKA (reference sequence). CDR3 length equals 15 residues. The CDR3 DNA, read in part, is TGCAGTGCAAACGGTCCTAGCGGGAGCTCCTACGAG. Residues: CSANGPSGSSYE. The whole CDR3 is CSANGPSGSSYEQYF.

Notes on this clone: The DNA ends 3 residues before the CDR3 does, and the rest of the CDR3 is filled in from the germline J gene. The chain has TRBV5-4 and TRBJ1-1; tentative D call: TRBD1 (6 bases). The CDR3 spans 13 residues. CDR1 is SGHNT and CDR2 is YYREEE in the germline V gene (reference sequence). CDR3: CASSSGQSPGAFF. Incomplete CDR3 DNA: TGTGCCAGCAGCTCAGGACAGAGCCCGGGG.

Worth noting for this clone: The missing CDR3 end, 3 residues past where the read stops, is filled in from the germline J gene. The rearrangement joins TRBV4-1 to TRBJ2-1; a possible D gene is TRBD2 (6 bases). The CDR3 sequence is 17 residues long. Trimming cost V 1 base and J 4 bases, with 17 bases left between them. The germline V gene has CDR1 MGHRA and CDR2 YSYEKL. Incomplete CDR3 DNA: TGCGCCAGCAGCCAAGGATCTGCGGGATCCTTATACAATGAG. Translated, it gives CASSQGSAGSLYNE. The whole CDR3 protein reads CASSQGSAGSLYNEQFF.

Turning to this clone: The read ends 3 residues early relative to the CDR3; the germline J gene fills the gap. The chain is built from TRBV5-4 and TRBJ1-6, with TRBD1 identical over 8 bases. V gave up 4 bases and J gave up 9 bases; unmatched junction bases: 6. The CDR3 extends over 14 amino acids. Germline V lookup: CDR1 SGHNT, CDR2 YYREEE (reference sequence). Incomplete CDR3 DNA: TGTGCCAGCAGCGATCGGGACAGGTTTTCACCC. Protein product: CASSDRDRFSP. The whole CDR3 region reads CASSDRDRFSPLHF. The whole variable domain, filled in from reference TRBV5-4 and TRBJ1-6, reads ETGVTQSPTHLIKTRGQQVTLRCSSQSGHNTVSWYQQALGQGPQFIFQYYREEENGRGNFPPRFSGLQFPNYSSELNVNALELDDSALYLCASSDRDRFSPLHFGNGTRLTVT.

In the case of this clone: The read comes to an end 3 residues before the CDR3 does, leaving the germline J gene to fill in the end. This chain links TRBV7-9 with TRBJ2-7, with TRBD2 identical over 10 bases. The length of the CDR3 is 15 residues. The V gene's germline CDR1 is SEHNR and CDR2 FQNEAQ (reference sequence). The ends lost 4 bases at V and 1 base at J; junction bases unmatched: 4. The sequenced CDR3 bases are TGTGCCAGCAGCTCCGTTAGCGGGAGGTCCTACGAG. Its translation: CASSSVSGRSYE. From start to end, the CDR3 is CASSSVSGRSYEQYF.

Worth noting for this clone: The read terminates 3 residues ahead of where the CDR3 ends, so the germline J gene completes it. The genes are TRBV30 and TRBJ1-1; no firm D call. The CDR3 consists of 13 residues. Germline V gene lookup returns CDR1 GTSNPN and CDR2 SVGIG (reference sequence). The germline V and J ends were trimmed by 2 bases and 4 bases, with 11 bases remaining between them. The sequenced part of the CDR3 DNA is TGTGCCTGGAGTCTAAGCGGCGGCACTGAA. It encodes CAWSLSGGTE. The whole CDR3 protein reads CAWSLSGGTEAFF.

About this clone: The CDR3 is cut off 3 residues early in the read; its end comes from the germline J gene. The rearrangement joins TRBV28 to TRBJ2-1; 10 nucleotides line up with TRBD2. From germline, CDR1 is MDHEN and CDR2 SYDVKM. This CDR3 spans 17 amino acids. V shed 5 bases, J shed 4 bases, and the junction held 11 bases outside the gene matches. The covered CDR3 bases are TGTGCCAGCAGTCCCCGGAGTCTAGCGGGAGCGTACAATGAG. Translating gives CASSPRSLAGAYNE. From start to end, the CDR3 is CASSPRSLAGAYNEQFF.